Listed below are T cell receptor beta chains from one sample, sequenced in a study of T-cell reconstitution after alpha-beta-depleted transplantation in children. TCRdb analysed the PCR reads with MiXCR anew, one entry per CDR3 protein. The repertoire has about 240,000 distinct CDR3 sequences, 12% of them found once; the top ten carry around 2.5%. The sequencing here drew on PBMCs from the stem cell graft donor, taken from the stem cell graft. The source is a human donor who donated a stem cell graft to a child with acute lymphoblastic leukemia. Both conserved end residues are part of each CDR3. A D gene is named only where the DNA matches it firmly. Clone size is not always given. Where it is, it says once, few, many or a class for expanded clones.

DNA | CDR3 | D | V | size | J
TGTGCCAGCAGGATGAGGGCCACTTATAGCAATCAGCCCCAGCATTTT | CASRMRATYSNQPQHF | NA | TRBV6-1 | few | TRBJ1-5
TGCAGTGCTAGCGCTTACAGGGGAAGATCCTACGAGCAGTACTTC | CSASAYRGRSYEQYF | TRBD1 | TRBV20-1 | many | TRBJ2-7
TGTGCCAGCAGCTTAGCCGGGAGGGCCGTGTATTTT | CASSLAGRAVYF | TRBD2 | TRBV7-9 | many | TRBJ2-3
TGTGCCAGCAGCCAACCTATTGCGAGGACAGGGGGCTATGGCTACACCTTC | CASSQPIARTGGYGYTF | TRBD1 | TRBV9 | many | TRBJ1-2
TGTGCCAGCAGTTACCACAGGGTCACTGAAGCTTTCTTT | CASSYHRVTEAFF | NA | TRBV6-2/TRBV6-3 | many | TRBJ1-1
TGTGCCAGCAGGAAACAGGGGGCTGGGTCACCCCTCCACTTT | CASRKQGAGSPLHF | TRBD1 | TRBV6-2/TRBV6-3 | many | TRBJ1-6
TGTGCCAGCAGCTTTCCAGGGATCTACGAGCAGTACTTC | CASSFPGIYEQYF | NA | TRBV5-6 | few | TRBJ2-7
TGTGCCACGGGGGGGGCTCCCTACGAGCAGTACTTC | CATGGAPYEQYF | TRBD2 | TRBV6-6 | NA | TRBJ2-7
TGTGCCAGCAGTGACCCCAGGGGGCGGAATGAGCAGTTCTTC | CASSDPRGRNEQFF | TRBD1 | TRBV2 | once | TRBJ2-1
TGTGCCATCAAACAGGAGGGACAGGGTTCAAGTATGAATGAGCAGTTCTTC | CAIKQEGQGSSMNEQFF | TRBD1 | TRBV10-3 | few | TRBJ2-1
TGTGCCAGCAGTTTAGCGGCCGCATCGTTCTTC | CASSLAAASFF | NA | TRBV7-2 | NA | TRBJ2-1
TGTGCCAGCAGCTTCGATATTGCAACAGGTCGCTACGAGCAGTACTTC | CASSFDIATGRYEQYF | NA | TRBV11-2 | many | TRBJ2-7
TGTGCCAGCAGTGGGGCAGACAGCGCTGGGGCCAACGTCCTGACTTTC | CASSGADSAGANVLTF | NA | TRBV28 | many | TRBJ2-6
TGCGCCAGCGGGCAGGGCGGATCCTACGAGCAGTACTTC | CASGQGGSYEQYF | NA | TRBV5-1 | NA | TRBJ2-7
TGTGCCATCAGTGAGTCGGTCGGGATGGGCTATGGCTACACCTTC | CAISESVGMGYGYTF | NA | TRBV10-3 | many | TRBJ1-2
TGTGCCAGCAGCTCCGCGGGGGCTTTAAATCAGCCCCAGCATTTT | CASSSAGALNQPQHF | NA | TRBV6-2/TRBV6-3 | many | TRBJ1-5
TGTGCCACCAGGACTAGCGGGGAGACCCAGTACTTC | CATRTSGETQYF | TRBD2 | TRBV10-3 | many | TRBJ2-5
TGTGCCAGCAGTCTCGGGGGCCTCTCCTACAATGAGCAGTTCTTC | CASSLGGLSYNEQFF | NA | TRBV12-3/TRBV12-4 | many | TRBJ2-1
TGTGCCAGCAGCTTAGTCGGGCAGAGCTACGAGCAGTACTTC | CASSLVGQSYEQYF | NA | TRBV7-2 | many | TRBJ2-7
TGCAGTGCTAACCCATGGGGGGATCAGCCCCAGCATTTT | CSANPWGDQPQHF | NA | TRBV20-1 | many | TRBJ1-5
TGCGCCAGCAGCCTGGAGGGGCCGGCGGGATCGGACAATGAGCAGTTCTTC | CASSLEGPAGSDNEQFF | NA | TRBV5-1 | many | TRBJ2-1
TGCAGCGTTGATCGGGGTGGCACTGAAGCTTTCTTT | CSVDRGGTEAFF | NA | TRBV29-1 | many | TRBJ1-1
TGCAGTGCTAGAGATTCAGGAGGGGGCCCACTACGAGGGCAGTACTTC | CSARDSGGGPLRGQYF | NA | TRBV20-1 | many | TRBJ2-7
TGTGCCAGCAGGAAAACTGGGGCCAACGTCCTGACTTTC | CASRKTGANVLTF | NA | TRBV25-1 | many | TRBJ2-6
TGTGCCAGCAGCGGAACAGGGGTAATCGGTAGTACGCAGTATTTT | CASSGTGVIGSTQYF | TRBD1 | TRBV11-2 | many | TRBJ2-3
TGTGCCAGCAGTTTGTCATCTGGACTGAAAAACTATGGCTACACCTTC | CASSLSSGLKNYGYTF | NA | TRBV12-3/TRBV12-4 | many | TRBJ1-2
TGTGCCAGCACCCACGGGGGGAGGGTAGCGGGCGAGCAGTACTTC | CASTHGGRVAGEQYF | TRBD2 | TRBV12-3/TRBV12-4 | many | TRBJ2-7
TGTGCCAGCAGCTTATTGGGCAGGTCTCATTCACCCCTCCACTTT | CASSLLGRSHSPLHF | NA | TRBV7-2 | few | TRBJ1-6
TGTGCCACCAGTGATACAGGGAATCAGCCCCAGCATTTT | CATSDTGNQPQHF | NA | TRBV24-1 | NA | TRBJ1-5
TGTGCCATCAGTGAAGGAGTTGGTGGGCCGCCCCAGCATTTT | CAISEGVGGPPQHF | NA | TRBV10-3 | NA | TRBJ1-5
TGTGCCATCAGCCCCTGGGACGTCCCCTCCTCTGACGGTGAAAAACTGTTTTTT | CAISPWDVPSSDGEKLFF | NA | TRBV10-3 | many | TRBJ1-4
TGCAGCGTTGGACCACAGGGGGAAGGGACATATGGCTACACCTTC | CSVGPQGEGTYGYTF | TRBD1 | TRBV29-1 | many | TRBJ1-2
TGTGCCAGCAGTTTAATATGGGACAGGGGGCCTTCTGGGGCCAACGGCCTGACTTTC | CASSLIWDRGPSGANGLTF | TRBD1 | TRBV12-3/TRBV12-4 | NA | TRBJ2-6
TGTGCCAGCAGTTACCATTCTAACTATGGCTACACCTTC | CASSYHSNYGYTF | NA | TRBV6-5 | many | TRBJ1-2
TGCAGTGCTACCAAGACTAGCGGGGGGGCCTTTGGTAATGAGCAGTTCTTC | CSATKTSGGAFGNEQFF | TRBD2 | TRBV20-1 | many | TRBJ2-1
TGTGCCAGCAGCTCGCAGAACCGTCAGGGGCCCGGCACAGATACGCAGTATTTT | CASSSQNRQGPGTDTQYF | NA | TRBV7-6 | NA | TRBJ2-3
TGTGCCAGCAGCTTGGCGGACAGGGCCTATGGCTACACCTTC | CASSLADRAYGYTF | TRBD1 | TRBV7-9 | many | TRBJ1-2
TGTGCCACCCGGAAGGGGGACACTGAAGCTTTCTTT | CATRKGDTEAFF | NA | TRBV10-3 | many | TRBJ1-1
TGTGCCTGGGGTCGGGACTTGGGCAGCCGGCGCACCATATATTTT | CAWGRDLGSRRTIYF | NA | TRBV30 | many | TRBJ1-3
TGCGCCAGCAGCCAAGCCTGGGTAGGTGACACTTTCTTT | CASSQAWVGDTFF | NA | TRBV4-3 | many | TRBJ1-1
TGTGCCTGGAGAGTCAGGGGCGCGTATGGCTACACCTTC | CAWRVRGAYGYTF | NA | TRBV30 | few | TRBJ1-2
TGTGCCAGCAGCTCAACGGTGGGGGGCTCCTACAATGAGCAGTTCTTC | CASSSTVGGSYNEQFF | NA | TRBV9 | many | TRBJ2-1
TGTGCCAGCAGTTTGCACGGACAGGGGGCATTTGCTAATGAAAAACTGTTTTTT | CASSLHGQGAFANEKLFF | TRBD1 | TRBV28 | many | TRBJ1-4
TGTGCCAGCAGCTCCGGGATCGGGCCCCAGCATTTT | CASSSGIGPQHF | NA | TRBV11-2 | many | TRBJ1-5
TGTGCCAGCAGTTCCGGGACAGGGAGGGAGACCCAGTACTTC | CASSSGTGRETQYF | TRBD1 | TRBV12-3/TRBV12-4 | many | TRBJ2-5
TGTGCCAGCAGTTCCGGGACAGATTCCGTTTACGAGCAGTACTTC | CASSSGTDSVYEQYF | TRBD1 | TRBV28 | many | TRBJ2-7
TGTGCCTGGAGTATGGCGGGAGGGCCAAGTGACGAGCAGTACTTC | CAWSMAGGPSDEQYF | TRBD2 | TRBV30 | many | TRBJ2-7
TGTGCCAGCCGAAACTCTGCAGGGAGCACTGAAGCTTTCTTT | CASRNSAGSTEAFF | NA | TRBV28 | many | TRBJ1-1
TGTGCCAGCAGTAGGCCTCCGGGAGACGGAACTTATGGCTACACCTTC | CASSRPPGDGTYGYTF | NA | TRBV12-3/TRBV12-4 | many | TRBJ1-2
TGCAGTGCTAGGGCTAGCGGAGACTACGAGCAGTACTTC | CSARASGDYEQYF | TRBD2 | TRBV20-1 | NA | TRBJ2-7
TGCAGCGTTGAAGGACTAGCGGGATTTACTCGACAAGAGACCCAGTACTTC | CSVEGLAGFTRQETQYF | TRBD2 | TRBV29-1 | many | TRBJ2-5
TGTGCCAGCAGTTACTCGTTGCGGGGGCGCGAGCAGTACTTC | CASSYSLRGREQYF | NA | TRBV6-2/TRBV6-3 | many | TRBJ2-7
TGTGCCAGCAGCTTAGTAATCGGGAACAACAATGAGCAGTTCTTC | CASSLVIGNNNEQFF | NA | TRBV7-2 | many | TRBJ2-1
TGTGCCAGCAGCTTAGAACCCTATGGCGACATTCAGTACTTC | CASSLEPYGDIQYF | NA | TRBV7-8 | many | TRBJ2-4
TGTGCCAGCAGTCAGGGACCCTTGGTAGGAGAGCAGTACTTC | CASSQGPLVGEQYF | NA | TRBV28 | NA | TRBJ2-7